This entry features one T cell receptor beta chain sequence. The target of this receptor is not known. One base away there is no much larger clone; base qualities are not given. Libraries were made using the immunoSEQ multiplex PCR assay. TCRdb stores this immuneACCESS table with in-frame sequences only. Part of the clones is absent; in the studies checked, under half of the shortfall reflects unresolved V genes, and no reason is known for the rest. In this sample the table shows roughly 40,000 clones, 90% to 95% of which occur a single time. The ten largest account for more than 0.35% of the sample. Based on the germline V gene (reference sequence), the CDR1 and CDR2 sequences are LNHDA and SQIVND. V is clipped by 1 base and J by 1 base, and the sequence between their germline boundaries is 13 bases long. The CDR3 holds 16 amino acids from the cysteine to the phenylalanine. Only the CDR3 DNA is retained, 48 bases long and in frame from the first base.

This sample is part of a study of T cell changes during pregnancy in multiple sclerosis (dated by TCRdb to the late 2010s). Notes on the research overall: The study looked at changes in the T cell repertoire across pregnancy in women with multiple sclerosis.

The sequencing here drew on CD4+ T cells from peripheral blood mononuclear cells, taken after pregnancy. This receptor was obtained from a female donor with multiple sclerosis, enrolled in a pregnancy study. The rearranged segments are TRBV19 and TRBJ2-5; TRBD2 could be the D gene, as 5 bases match. The sequence in DNA is TGTGCCAGTAGTATAGTTGCAGGAGGCCCCCAAGAGACCCAGTACTTC. Translated, it gives CASSIVAGGPQETQYF.